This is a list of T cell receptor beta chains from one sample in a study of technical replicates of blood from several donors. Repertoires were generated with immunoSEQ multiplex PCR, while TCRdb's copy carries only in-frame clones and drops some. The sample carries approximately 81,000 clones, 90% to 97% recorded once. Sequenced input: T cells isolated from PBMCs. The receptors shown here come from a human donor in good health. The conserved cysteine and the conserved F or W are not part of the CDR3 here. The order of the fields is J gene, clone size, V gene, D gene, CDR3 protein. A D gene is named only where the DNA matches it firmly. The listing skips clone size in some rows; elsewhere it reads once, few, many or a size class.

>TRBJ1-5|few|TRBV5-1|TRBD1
ASSLAGGYNQPQH
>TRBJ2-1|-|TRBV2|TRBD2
ASSEVAGDYNEQF
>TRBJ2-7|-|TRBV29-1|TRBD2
SVEGAPAGVAWEQY
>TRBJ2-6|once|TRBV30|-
AWSLSGANVLT
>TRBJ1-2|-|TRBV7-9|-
ASSLAMAANGYT
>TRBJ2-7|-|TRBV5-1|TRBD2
ASSKLAAGYEQY
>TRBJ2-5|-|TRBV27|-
ASSLSGPFQETQY
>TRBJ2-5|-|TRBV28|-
ASRRAAGVEAQY
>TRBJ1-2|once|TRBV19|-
ASSITGDYGYT
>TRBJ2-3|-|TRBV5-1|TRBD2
ASSFPSGRDTQY
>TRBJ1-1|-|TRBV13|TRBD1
ASSLVTGDTEAF
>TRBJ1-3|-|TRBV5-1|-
ASSLGLGNTIY
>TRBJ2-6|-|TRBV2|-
ASSDLGGRTFSGANVLT
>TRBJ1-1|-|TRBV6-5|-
ASSYSFNPGNTEAF
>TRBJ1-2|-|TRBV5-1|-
ASSLDGAKDYGYT
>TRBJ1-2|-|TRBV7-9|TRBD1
ASSLVTDRGGYT
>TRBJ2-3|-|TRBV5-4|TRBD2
ASSHPGLATSRNTDTQY
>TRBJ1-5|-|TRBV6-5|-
ASRNAGGRNQPQH
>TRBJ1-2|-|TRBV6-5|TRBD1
ASSYSGTGGLYGYT
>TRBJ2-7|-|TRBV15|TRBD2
ATSRVSLGGTLYEQY
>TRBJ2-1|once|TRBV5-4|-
ASTPGSSNEQF
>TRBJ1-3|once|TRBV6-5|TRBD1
GRDRVGNTIY
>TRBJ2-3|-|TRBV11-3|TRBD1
ASSHLRDRVTDTQY
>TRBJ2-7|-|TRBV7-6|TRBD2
ASSLLSGRAVWEQY
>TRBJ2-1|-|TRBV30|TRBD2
AFTGLAGTNEQF
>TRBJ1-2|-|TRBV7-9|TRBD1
ASSLDPGQGYGYT
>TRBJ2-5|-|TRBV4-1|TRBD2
ASSPRLAEETQY
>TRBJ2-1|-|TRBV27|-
ASSRVIASYTTGEQF